This passage covers 27 T cell receptor beta chains from one sample sequenced in a study of beta chain features in type 1 diabetes. The authors reverse transcribed all of the isolated RNA, so sequencing captured expressed TCRB transcripts. Profiling relied on immunoSEQ multiplex PCR, and the TCRdb table lists in-frame clones only, not all of them. The table shows 600,000 to 650,000 clones, with roughly a sixth occurring only once. Sequenced input: naive CD4+ T cells from blood. The source of these receptors is a man aged 18-30 years in good health.

This chain joins TRBV5-1 and TRBJ2-7; 8 bases fit TRBD2. CDR1 and CDR2 from the germline V gene are SGHRS and YFSETQ. The CDR3 consists of 16 residues. After removal of 2 bases from V and 5 bases from J, the junction contained 12 bases not matched to a gene. The CDR3 coding sequence is TGCGCCAGCAGCTTACCCGGGGGTAGCGGGGACCACGAGCAGTACTTC. Its translation: CASSLPGGSGDHEQYF.

The J gene is TRBJ2-7, the V gene TRBV4-2; the D gene is possibly TRBD1 (6 bases). Per the germline V gene, CDR1 is LGHNA and CDR2 is YNFKEQ. V lost 6 bases and J 7 bases, leaving 13 bases between the germline ends. The CDR3 covers 12 residues. The CDR3 nucleotides are TGTGCCAGCAGTCCCGACAGGAATGAGCAGTACTTC. Its protein is CASSPDRNEQYF.

This chain uses TRBV4-1 with TRBJ2-7, with TRBD2 identical over 12 bases. Germline CDR1 MGHRA, CDR2 YSYEKL. There are 15 residues in the CDR3. After removal of 6 bases from V and 3 bases from J, the junction contained 6 bases not matched to a gene. CDR3 protein: CASRQTSGGYYEQYF. The CDR3, as DNA: TGCGCCAGCAGACAAACTAGCGGGGGGTACTACGAGCAGTACTTC.

The V gene is TRBV18, the J gene TRBJ2-1, with TRBD2 identical over 8 bases. The CDR3 loop spans 15 amino acids. J lost 5 bases, V lost 2 bases, and 5 bases had no gene match. Per germline, CDR1 KGHSH and CDR2 LQKENI. CDR3 bases: TGTGCCAGCTCACCAGGGGCGGGAGGAAACAATGAGCAGTTCTTC. It translates to CASSPGAGGNNEQFF. Combining the CDR3 with reference TRBV18 and TRBJ2-1 gives the whole variable domain NAGVMQNPRHLVRRRGQEARLRCSPMKGHSHVYWYRQLPEEGLKFMVYLQKENIIDESGMPKERFSAEFPKEGPSILRIQQVVRGDSAAYFCASSPGAGGNNEQFFGPGTRLTVL.

This sequence joins TRBV9 and TRBJ2-1; 7 bases align to TRBD1. J lost 8 bases, V lost 0 bases, and 5 bases had no gene match. This CDR3 is 14 amino acids long. Germline CDR1 reads SGDLS; CDR2 reads YYNGEE. The CDR3 nucleotides read TGTGCCAGCAGCGTAGCATCCGACAGGGATGAGCAGTTCTTC. Its protein product is CASSVASDRDEQFF. Based on the CDR3 plus reference TRBV9 and TRBJ2-1, the full variable domain is DSGVTQTPKHLITATGQRVTLRCSPRSGDLSVYWYQQSLDQGLQFLIQYYNGEERAKGNILERFSAQQFPDLHSELNLSSLELGDSALYFCASSVASDRDEQFFGPGTRLTVL.

The V and J genes are TRBV5-1 and TRBJ2-7; a weak D match, TRBD2 (5 bases). Germline CDR1 SGHRS, CDR2 YFSETQ. V was shortened by 0 bases and J by 7 bases, with 8 bases between the two germline ends. This CDR3 is 12 amino acids long. CDR3 sequence reads: CASSLAGSEQYF. The CDR3 coding sequence is TGCGCCAGCAGCTTGGCGGGGTCGGAGCAGTACTTC.

The V call is TRBV7-2, the J call TRBJ1-6, with TRBD1 matching over 10 bases. With 4 bases clipped from V and 6 bases from J, the junction kept 9 bases outside the gene matches. Germline V gene lookup returns CDR1 SGHTA and CDR2 FQGNSA. This CDR3 region has 17 residues. As DNA, the CDR3 is TGTGCCAGCAGCTCGTTAGATCGGACAGGGGGTAATTCACCCCTCCACTTT. Translated: CASSSLDRTGGNSPLHF.

In this sample, this clone turned up a few times. The chain couples TRBV28 to TRBJ2-2; 7 positions agree with TRBD2. Germline V gene lookup returns CDR1 MDHEN and CDR2 SYDVKM. The CDR3 totals 14 residues. Losses at the gene ends were 3 bases for V and 3 bases for J; bases not matched to a gene: 1. CDR3 nucleotide sequence: TGTGCCAGCAGTTTGCGGGGGTACACCGGGGAGCTGTTTTTT. This codes for CASSLRGYTGELFF.

With regard to this clone: Because the CDR3's place on the DNA is in doubt, the DNA is left out and the CDR3 is given as listed by TCRdb. The chain carries TRBV2 and TRBJ2-6; TRBD1 is the table's D call, not checked against the DNA. CDR1 SNHLY and CDR2 FYNNEI come from the germline V gene. The CDR3 is 17 amino acids long, termini counted. The CDR3: CASILDSKSSGANVLTF.

This clone appeared a few times. The CDR3 protein is CASSLVDTQYF. CDR3 nucleotide sequence: TGTGCCAGCAGCTTAGTTGATACGCAGTATTTT. This sequence joins TRBV11-2 and TRBJ2-3; D unclear. Germline assignment: CDR1 SGHAT and CDR2 FQNNGV. The CDR3 covers 11 residues. V was clipped by 1 base and J by 6 bases, with 2 bases between them.

The chain carries TRBV5-1 and TRBJ1-1; TRBD1 matches at 10 bases. J lost 1 base, V lost 3 bases, and 0 bases had no gene match. This CDR3 is 14 amino acids long. From germline, CDR1 is SGHRS and CDR2 YFSETQ. This chain's CDR3 is CASSWDRGNTEAFF. For the CDR3, the DNA is TGCGCCAGCAGCTGGGACAGGGGGAACACTGAAGCTTTCTTT.

A few counts support this clone. V is TRBV5-4 and J is TRBJ1-6; D may be TRBD1 (5 bases). CDR3 length equals 16 residues. Germline V gene lookup returns CDR1 SGHNT and CDR2 YYREEE (reference sequence). V shed 6 bases and J shed 6 bases, with 19 bases lying between them. Here the CDR3 reads CASTLGQGRGNSPLHF. Written as DNA, the CDR3 is TGTGCCAGCACCCTGGGGCAGGGTCGTGGTAATTCACCCCTCCACTTT.

Only a few counts were recorded for this clone. The chain links TRBV29-1 to TRBJ2-7; no firm D call. Between the trimmed V and J ends, which lost 6 bases and 4 bases, there was a span of 10 bases. CDR1 SQVTM and CDR2 ANQGSEA come from the germline V gene. This CDR3 contains 11 residues. For the CDR3, the DNA is TGCAGCGTAGGGCTCGAATACGAGCAGTACTTC. Protein sequence: CSVGLEYEQYF.

The rearrangement joins TRBV14 to TRBJ1-1, with a possible D match to TRBD1 (6 bases). V gave up 2 bases and J gave up 7 bases, with 11 bases separating them. CDR1 is SGHDN, CDR2 FVKESK, per germline. The CDR3 has 13 residues. CDR3 bases: TGTGCCAGCAGCCAATCTCAGGGGAATGAAGCTTTCTTT. Translation gives CASSQSQGNEAFF. Complete variable domain (other parts from reference TRBV14 and TRBJ1-1): EAGVTQFPSHSVIEKGQTVTLRCDPISGHDNLYWYRRVMGKEIKFLLHFVKESKQDESGMPNNRFLAERTGGTYSTLKVQPAELEDSGVYFCASSQSQGNEAFFGQGTRLTVV.

The chain employs TRBV23-1 and TRBJ1-4; tentative D call: TRBD1 (5 bases). TRBV23-1 is annotated as an ORF whose role is uncertain. V was cut by 4 bases and J by 7 bases, with 19 bases left in between. CDR3 size: 16 residues. Here the CDR3 DNA reads TGCGCCAGCAGTCGAACAGGTGCCTTGAGCAGTGAAAAACTGTTTTTT. It is translated as CASSRTGALSSEKLFF.

This clone has just a few counts. The same CDR3 also results from other DNA sequences found in this sample. V gene TRBV6-5 combines with J gene TRBJ2-5, with 7 bases that match TRBD1. The germline V gene has CDR1 MNHEY and CDR2 SVGAGI. The CDR3 is 13 amino acids. Losses at the gene ends were 2 bases for V and 4 bases for J; bases not matched to a gene: 1. CDR3 loop: CASSYRGRETQYF. DNA of the CDR3: TGTGCCAGCAGTTACAGGGGGCGAGAGACCCAGTACTTC.

The gene calls are TRBV7-3 and TRBJ1-2, with 7 bases identical to TRBD1. The V gene end was trimmed by 5 bases and the J gene end by 4 bases; junction bases not matched to a gene: 4. Looked up from germline, CDR1 is SGHTA and CDR2 is FQGTGA. CDR3 length equals 13 residues. CDR3 sequence: CASSRQGTYGYTF. The CDR3 DNA reads as TGTGCCAGCAGCAGACAGGGAACCTATGGCTACACCTTC.

The V and J genes are TRBV30 and TRBJ2-7; TRBD2 might be the D (7 bases). Trimming shortened V by 1 base and J by 12 bases, and 16 bases separated the two germline ends. Germline V gives CDR1 GTSNPN, CDR2 SVGIG (reference sequence). CDR3 length: 12 residues. The CDR3 coding sequence is TGTGCCTGGAGTGGGGTTCCGGGGGGCCGGTACTTC. This gives the protein CAWSGVPGGRYF.

The rearrangement links TRBV5-1 to TRBJ2-3, with D possibly being TRBD1 (6 bases). Trimming pared 4 bases from V and 6 bases from J, leaving 15 bases between. Germline values: CDR1 SGHRS, CDR2 YFSETQ. The CDR3 is 14 amino acids. CDR3 loop: CASSHHDRTDTQYF. The CDR3 DNA reads TGCGCCAGCAGCCACCACGACAGGACGGATACGCAGTATTTT.

In regard to this clone: The junction and the germline gene differ at one end; a read error may be behind it. The CDR3 DNA is TGTGCCAGCAGCCTAGCGGGGGGGCTGGTAGCGCAGTATTTT. Amino acid sequence: CASSLAGGLVAQYF. The chain combines TRBV7-2 with TRBJ2-3; TRBD2 aligns across 12 bases. CDR3 length: 14 residues. Germline lookup yields CDR1 SGHTA and CDR2 FQGNSA.

This sequence joins TRBV4-3 and TRBJ1-2; D not resolved. Germline-derived CDR1 and CDR2 are LGHNA and YSLEER. V was pared by 4 bases and J by 0 bases, with 12 bases between. This CDR3 region has 15 residues. The CDR3 is CASSLMRGSNYGYTF. In DNA form, the CDR3 reads TGCGCCAGCAGCCTAATGCGGGGATCTAACTATGGCTACACCTTC.

The V call is TRBV4-3, the J call TRBJ1-2; possibly TRBD1 for D (5 bases). Germline assignment: CDR1 LGHNA and CDR2 YSLEER. V was cut by 3 bases and J by 1 base, with 9 bases left in between. The CDR3 has 14 residues. The CDR3 nucleotides are TGCGCCAGCAGCCAGCGGGACCGTAACTATGGCTACACCTTC. It is translated as CASSQRDRNYGYTF.

The CDR3 is CASSPQGRVADTQYF. The CDR3 DNA reads TGTGCCAGCAGCCCACAGGGTAGGGTCGCAGATACGCAGTATTTT. The gene calls are TRBV7-9 and TRBJ2-3, with D possibly matching TRBD1 (6 bases). Trimming cost V 5 bases and J 4 bases, with 16 bases left between them. The CDR3 is made up of 15 amino acids. Per the germline V gene, CDR1 is SEHNR and CDR2 is FQNEAQ (reference sequence).

In this sample, this clone turned up a few times. The chain is built from TRBV5-6 and TRBJ1-2, with a possible D match to TRBD1 (5 bases). There are 15 residues in the CDR3. The V and J ends lost 6 bases and 4 bases respectively, with 19 bases between them. Germline assignment: CDR1 SGHDT and CDR2 YYEEEE. CDR3 amino acids: CASTLGGEKGYGYTF. For the CDR3, the DNA is TGTGCCAGCACCCTAGGAGGGGAGAAGGGCTATGGCTACACCTTC.

This clone was seen more than once but under ten times. This chain links TRBV10-3 with TRBJ1-4; 8 nucleotides match TRBD1. The V and J ends lost 6 bases and 3 bases, in that order; junction bases with no gene match: 6. The V gene's germline CDR1 is ENHRY and CDR2 SYGVKD. The CDR3 consists of 15 residues. The CDR3 loop is CAISGQGGANEKLFF. CDR3 in DNA: TGTGCCATCAGCGGACAGGGTGGGGCTAATGAAAAACTGTTTTTT.

This clone came up a few times. This sequence joins TRBV7-2 and TRBJ2-1; D possibly corresponds to TRBD2 (5 bases). The CDR3 length is 14 residues. Between the trimmed V and J ends, which lost 5 bases and 5 bases, there was a span of 13 bases. Per germline, CDR1 SGHTA and CDR2 FQGNSA. The CDR3 spells CASSRGRWDNEQFF. As DNA, the CDR3 is TGTGCCAGCAGCAGAGGGCGTTGGGACAATGAGCAGTTCTTC.

The V and J genes are TRBV28 and TRBJ2-7; D tentatively fits TRBD1 or TRBD2 (5 bases each). The germline gives CDR1 MDHEN, CDR2 SYDVKM. There are 14 residues in the CDR3. Trimming stripped 5 bases from V and 0 bases from J, with 11 bases between. As DNA, the CDR3 is TGTGCCAGCAGTCCCTGGGACCGCTCCTACGAGCAGTACTTC. Translated: CASSPWDRSYEQYF.